A single sample is the source of the 24 T cell receptor beta chains below, sequenced in a study of cytomegalovirus exposure and HLA in healthy donors. The data were produced by immunoSEQ multiplex PCR, yet TCRdb's version contains in-frame clones alone and is incomplete. The sample carries about 170,000 clones, about 90% recorded once. Sequencing was done on a sample of PBMCs. Receptors were obtained from a man younger than 35 in good health and CMV-seropositive.

This clone was recorded only once. The rearrangement joins TRBV19 to TRBJ2-7; possibly TRBD2 for D (5 bases). The CDR3 runs 13 residues. Germline CDR1 is LNHDA and CDR2 is SQIVND (reference sequence). The V and J ends lost 5 bases and 1 base respectively, with 9 bases between them. The CDR3 reads CASSSGVSYEQYF. CDR3 in DNA: TGTGCCAGTAGTTCCGGGGTTTCCTACGAGCAGTACTTC.

The rearrangement links TRBV19 to TRBJ2-1, with 11 positions matching TRBD2. Germline V lookup: CDR1 LNHDA, CDR2 SQIVND (reference sequence). Unmatched junction bases numbered 18, after V lost 5 bases and J lost 9 bases. The CDR3 runs to 18 residues. The CDR3 nucleotides read TGTGCCAGTAGTTACGACCCCAGTCTAGCGGGAGGTGGTGCTGAGCAGTTCTTC. Protein sequence: CASSYDPSLAGGGAEQFF.

The chain is built from TRBV7-8 and TRBJ2-5; D is unclear. V shed 4 bases and J shed 2 bases, with 8 bases lying between them. CDR3 size: 13 residues. CDR1 is SGHVS, CDR2 FQNEAQ, per germline. CDR3 in DNA: TGTGCCAGCAGCTCACAGAAACAAGAGACCCAGTACTTC. The encoded protein is CASSSQKQETQYF.

The V and J genes are TRBV6-1 and TRBJ2-7; TRBD2 agrees at 8 bases. CDR1 is MNHNS, CDR2 SASEGT, per germline. J was trimmed by 3 bases and V by 4 bases; bases with no gene match: 17. This CDR3 is built from 18 residues. This CDR3 is CASSGGDTGGLPYYEQYF. CDR3 DNA sequence: TGTGCCAGCAGTGGGGGGGATACGGGAGGGTTACCCTACTACGAGCAGTACTTC.

The chain uses TRBV29-1 and TRBJ2-7, with TRBD1 matching 9 bases. CDR3 length equals 13 residues. V lost 6 bases to trimming and J lost 2 bases; unmatched junction nucleotides: 5. Germline lookup yields CDR1 SQVTM and CDR2 ANQGSEA. The CDR3 DNA sequence: TGCAGCGTCACCGGGACAGGGCCCTACGAGCAGTACTTC. As protein: CSVTGTGPYEQYF.

This clone showed up just once. V usage is TRBV5-6 and J usage is TRBJ2-3; TRBD2 matches at 13 bases. The CDR3 runs to 16 residues. The junction had 0 bases not matched to a gene; V was cut back by 1 base and J by 1 base. The germline gives CDR1 SGHDT, CDR2 YYEEEE. CDR3 protein: CASSLTSGGGTDTQYF. The CDR3 nucleotides are TGTGCCAGCAGCTTGACTAGCGGGGGGGGCACAGATACGCAGTATTTT.

This clone was seen a few times. V is TRBV6-4 and J is TRBJ1-4, with D hard to call. Germline CDR1 is MRHNA and CDR2 is SNTAGT. The CDR3 is 19 residues long. V was shortened by 6 bases and J by 3 bases, with 26 bases between the two germline ends. DNA for the CDR3: TGTGCCAGCAGCTTTCCCAAATCGAGAAAGGGAGCTTCTAATGAAAAACTGTTTTTT. It codes for CASSFPKSRKGASNEKLFF.

The chain joins TRBV5-6 to TRBJ1-5; D uncertain. With 1 base removed from V and 0 bases from J, the gap between germline ends came to 8 bases. The germline CDR1 and CDR2 sequences are SGHDT and YYEEEE. The CDR3 sequence is 15 residues long. CDR3: CASSLSGYSNQPQHF. The DNA for the CDR3 is TGTGCCAGCAGCTTGTCAGGATATAGCAATCAGCCCCAGCATTTT. Combining the CDR3 with reference TRBV5-6 and TRBJ1-5 gives the whole variable domain DAGVTQSPTHLIKTRGQQVTLRCSPKSGHDTVSWYQQALGQGPQFIFQYYEEEERQRGNFPDRFSGHQFPNYSSELNVNALLLGDSALYLCASSLSGYSNQPQHFGDGTRLSIL.

Many counts were recorded for this clone. The sample holds other DNA sequences that translate to the same CDR3. J is TRBJ2-1 and V is TRBV6-1, with 11 bases lining up with TRBD2. This CDR3 contains 15 residues. The germline V gene has CDR1 MNHNS and CDR2 SASEGT. J was trimmed by 4 bases and V by 3 bases; bases with no gene match: 2. Written as DNA, the CDR3 is TGTGCCAGCAGTGATTTAGCGGGAGGGTACAATGAGCAGTTCTTC. This translates into CASSDLAGGYNEQFF.

V gene TRBV10-3 combines with J gene TRBJ2-3; D possibly corresponds to TRBD2 (6 bases). The CDR3 runs to 16 residues. The germline V and J ends were trimmed by 5 bases and 0 bases, with 15 bases remaining between them. Germline loops: CDR1 ENHRY, CDR2 SYGVKD. For the CDR3, the DNA is TGTGCCATCAGTCCCCGAGCGGGCCCTAGCACAGATACGCAGTATTTT. Translated: CAISPRAGPSTDTQYF.

J is TRBJ2-5 and V is TRBV29-1; 7 bases fit TRBD1. The V and J ends lost 4 bases and 1 base, in that order; junction bases with no gene match: 9. The germline V gene encodes CDR1 SQVTM and CDR2 ANQGSEA. This CDR3 region has 15 residues. This chain's CDR3 is CSVGPPGQRQETQYF. The CDR3 nucleotides read TGCAGCGTTGGCCCCCCGGGACAGCGCCAAGAGACCCAGTACTTC.

This chain links TRBV4-1 with TRBJ2-1; 8 bases map to TRBD1. The V and J ends lost 1 base and 0 bases, in that order; junction bases with no gene match: 2. The CDR3 runs 16 residues. From germline, CDR1 is MGHRA and CDR2 YSYEKL. CDR3 DNA: TGCGCCAGCAGCCAAGTAACAGGGGGCTCCTACAATGAGCAGTTCTTC. It is translated as CASSQVTGGSYNEQFF.

The chain uses TRBV4-1 and TRBJ1-1; possibly TRBD1 for D (6 bases). Trimming removed 3 bases from V and 9 bases from J, with 17 bases in between. The CDR3 runs to 14 residues. Germline V gene data show CDR1 as MGHRA and CDR2 as YSYEKL. CDR3 sequence reads: CASSHDSARDKAFF. CDR3 coding DNA: TGCGCCAGCAGCCATGATAGTGCCAGGGACAAAGCTTTCTTT.

The chain combines TRBV2 with TRBJ2-7; 9 bases map to TRBD2. CDR1 SNHLY and CDR2 FYNNEI come from the germline V gene. The CDR3 extends over 18 amino acids. V was clipped by 0 bases and J by 5 bases; unmatched bases: 14. The CDR3 nucleotides are TGTGCCAGCAGTGAAGCACCCTGGAGCTTAGCGGGAGATCACGAGCAGTACTTC. Translated: CASSEAPWSLAGDHEQYF.

The chain is built from TRBV2 and TRBJ2-7, with D unclear. The V gene's germline CDR1 is SNHLY and CDR2 FYNNEI. The length of the CDR3 is 13 residues. V shed 6 bases and J shed 5 bases, with 14 bases lying between them. CDR3 coding DNA: TGTGCCAGCAGCCCCCCCGGGTACAACGAGCAGTACTTC. It specifies CASSPPGYNEQYF.

The V gene is TRBV4-2, the J gene TRBJ2-1, with 10 bases that match TRBD2. From germline, CDR1 is LGHNA and CDR2 YNFKEQ. V lost 0 bases, J lost 6 bases, and 8 bases stayed unmatched. The CDR3 has 17 residues. As DNA, the CDR3 is TGTGCCAGCAGCCAAGATGGGCTAGCGGGAGTAGGCAATGAGCAGTTCTTC. Its translation: CASSQDGLAGVGNEQFF.

V usage is TRBV4-1 and J usage is TRBJ2-7; perhaps TRBD1 as D (5 bases). V gave up 1 base and J gave up 4 bases, with 17 bases separating them. The CDR3 spans 16 residues. Looked up from germline, CDR1 is MGHRA and CDR2 is YSYEKL. CDR3 nucleotides: TGCGCCAGCAGCCAAGGGGCCAAGGGGAAATCGTACGAGCAGTACTTC. Protein sequence: CASSQGAKGKSYEQYF.

This clone has just a few counts. The rearrangement uses TRBV7-2 and TRBJ1-5; D gene unclear. Trimming left V 8 bases short and J 0 bases short, with 11 bases between. Per the germline V gene, CDR1 is SGHTA and CDR2 is FQGNSA. CDR3 length: 14 amino acids. Written as DNA, the CDR3 is TGTGCCAGCGGAGAACCGTATAGCAATCAGCCCCAGCATTTT. Protein product: CASGEPYSNQPQHF.

This clone was recorded once. The rearrangement links TRBV9 to TRBJ2-3; TRBD2 aligns across 8 bases. J was trimmed by 5 bases and V by 0 bases; bases with no gene match: 8. Germline V CDR1 and CDR2: SGDLS, YYNGEE. This CDR3 comprises 16 residues. CDR3 coding DNA: TGTGCCAGCAGCGTAGGGGTTAGCGGGATTGGAGATACGCAGTATTTT. It is translated as CASSVGVSGIGDTQYF. Using reference TRBV9 and TRBJ2-3 for the parts outside the CDR3, the full variable domain is DSGVTQTPKHLITATGQRVTLRCSPRSGDLSVYWYQQSLDQGLQFLIQYYNGEERAKGNILERFSAQQFPDLHSELNLSSLELGDSALYFCASSVGVSGIGDTQYFGPGTRLTVL.

The gene calls are TRBV10-3 and TRBJ1-5; D is unclear. V was shortened by 8 bases and J by 0 bases, with 8 bases between the two germline ends. The CDR3 runs 13 residues. CDR1 and CDR2 from the germline V gene are ENHRY and SYGVKD. The DNA for the CDR3 is TGTGCCATCGGTGGAGGTAGCAATCAGCCCCAGCATTTT. Translation: CAIGGGSNQPQHF.

J is TRBJ2-7 and V is TRBV4-1; 8 positions agree with TRBD2. CDR3 size: 13 residues. Germline trimming cut 3 bases from V and 7 bases from J; bases unmatched to any gene: 5. CDR1 is MGHRA, CDR2 YSYEKL, per germline. CDR3 in amino acids: CASSQGLEWEQYF. In DNA, the CDR3 is TGCGCCAGCAGCCAGGGACTAGAATGGGAGCAGTACTTC.

Concerning this clone itself: Other nucleotide sequences in the sample specify the same CDR3. This sequence joins TRBV18 and TRBJ1-5, with TRBD1 matching 8 bases. V shed 3 bases, J shed 5 bases, and the junction held 0 bases outside the gene matches. The CDR3 loop spans 13 amino acids. Germline V lookup: CDR1 KGHSH, CDR2 LQKENI. DNA for the CDR3: TGTGCCAGCTCACCGGACAGGGATCAGCCCCAGCATTTT. It encodes CASSPDRDQPQHF. The entire variable domain, with the rest obtained from reference TRBV18 and TRBJ1-5, is as follows: NAGVMQNPRHLVRRRGQEARLRCSPMKGHSHVYWYRQLPEEGLKFMVYLQKENIIDESGMPKERFSAEFPKEGPSILRIQQVVRGDSAAYFCASSPDRDQPQHFGDGTRLSIL.

This clone was seen a single time. The chain carries TRBV18 and TRBJ2-7, with 8 bases aligning to TRBD2. The V gene's germline CDR1 is KGHSH and CDR2 LQKENI. The V segment lost 9 bases and the J segment 3 bases; nucleotides outside the gene matches: 10. CDR3 length equals 14 residues. CDR3 sequence reads: CASHPTSEDYEQYF. The CDR3 DNA is TGTGCCAGTCATCCGACTAGCGAAGACTACGAGCAGTACTTC.

This clone has only one observation. V gene TRBV4-1 combines with J gene TRBJ2-3; no clear D gene. Looked up from germline, CDR1 is MGHRA and CDR2 is YSYEKL. V lost 0 bases, J lost 4 bases, and 14 bases lay in between. The CDR3 sequence is 16 residues long. CDR3 protein: CASSQDPESSADTQYF. The DNA for the CDR3 is TGCGCCAGCAGCCAAGACCCCGAGTCGTCCGCAGATACGCAGTATTTT.